This TCR beta chain was identified in a study of post-analysis software for immune sequencing data. Findings and limits, study-wide: Comparison of patients with controls showed four or five TRBV segments more frequent in patients, TRBV5-6, TRBV5-1 and TRBV20-1 among them. Batch-matched samples strongly co-clustered by F measure. Comparison with controls showed significantly lower normalized Chao1 diversity in multiple sclerosis patients.

The TCR beta cDNA libraries contained unique molecular identifiers. TCRdb redid the calling of the PCR reads with MiXCR, one entry per CDR3 protein. Of more than 500,000 distinct CDR3 sequences in the sample, 30% to 40% were seen once. This clonotype was counted a few times. What it binds is not known. The CDR3 is 12 amino acids. V shed 5 bases and J shed 5 bases, with 8 bases lying between them. Sample: blood. The sequence was obtained from a girl aged 2 to 17 with multiple sclerosis. This rearrangement joins TRBV12-3 or TRBV12-4 to TRBJ2-3; D unclear. The CDR3 loop is CASSTVRDTQYF. The CDR3 DNA sequence: TGTGCCAGCAGTACCGTCCGAGATACGCAGTATTTT.